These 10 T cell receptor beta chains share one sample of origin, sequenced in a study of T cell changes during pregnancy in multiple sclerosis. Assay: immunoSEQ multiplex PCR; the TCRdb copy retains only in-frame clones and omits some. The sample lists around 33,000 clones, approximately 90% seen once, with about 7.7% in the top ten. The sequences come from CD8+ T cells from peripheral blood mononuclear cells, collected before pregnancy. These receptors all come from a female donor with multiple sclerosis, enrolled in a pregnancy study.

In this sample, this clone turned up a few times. The CDR3: CASSLNRGNSPLHF. Written as DNA, the CDR3 is TGTGCCAGCAGCTTAAACAGGGGGAATTCACCCCTCCACTTT. V and J are TRBV7-9 and TRBJ1-6, with 8 bases matching TRBD1. V lost 2 bases to trimming and J lost 7 bases; unmatched junction nucleotides: 1. The CDR3 contains 14 residues. Germline V gene data show CDR1 as SEHNR and CDR2 as FQNEAQ (reference sequence). Combining the CDR3 with reference TRBV7-9 and TRBJ1-6 gives the whole variable domain DTGVSQNPRHKITKRGQNVTFRCDPISEHNRLYWYRQTLGQGPEFLTYFQNEAQLEKSRLLSDRFSAERPKGSFSTLEIQRTEQGDSAMYLCASSLNRGNSPLHFGNGTRLTVT.

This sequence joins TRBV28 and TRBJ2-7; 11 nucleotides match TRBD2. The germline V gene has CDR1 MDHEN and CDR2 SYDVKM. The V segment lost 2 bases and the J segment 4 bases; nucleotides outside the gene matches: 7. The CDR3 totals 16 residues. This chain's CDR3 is CASSLSTSGSQYEQYF. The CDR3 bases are TGTGCCAGCAGTTTAAGCACTAGCGGGAGCCAGTACGAGCAGTACTTC. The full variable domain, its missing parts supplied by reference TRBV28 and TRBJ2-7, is DVKVTQSSRYLVKRTGEKVFLECVQDMDHENMFWYRQDPGLGLRLIYFSYDVKMKEKGDIPEGYSVSREKKERFSLILESASTNQTSMYLCASSLSTSGSQYEQYFGPGTRLTVT.

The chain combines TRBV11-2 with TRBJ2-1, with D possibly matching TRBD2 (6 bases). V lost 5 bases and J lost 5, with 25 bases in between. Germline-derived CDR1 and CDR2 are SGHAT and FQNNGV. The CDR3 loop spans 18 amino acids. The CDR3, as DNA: TGTGCCAGCAGCGCGGGATCCCTTCTAGCGCCTACCCACAATGAGCAGTTCTTC. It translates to CASSAGSLLAPTHNEQFF. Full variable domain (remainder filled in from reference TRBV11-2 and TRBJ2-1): EAGVAQSPRYKIIEKRQSVAFWCNPISGHATLYWYQQILGQGPKLLIQFQNNGVVDDSQLPKDRFSAERLKGVDSTLKIQPAKLEDSAVYLCASSAGSLLAPTHNEQFFGPGTRLTVL.

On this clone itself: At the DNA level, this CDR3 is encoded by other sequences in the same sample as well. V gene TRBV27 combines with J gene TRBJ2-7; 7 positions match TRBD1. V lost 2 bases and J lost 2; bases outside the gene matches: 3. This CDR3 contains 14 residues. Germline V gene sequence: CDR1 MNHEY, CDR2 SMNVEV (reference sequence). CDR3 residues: CASSLGQDTYEQYF. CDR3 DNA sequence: TGTGCCAGCAGTTTAGGACAGGATACCTACGAGCAGTACTTC.

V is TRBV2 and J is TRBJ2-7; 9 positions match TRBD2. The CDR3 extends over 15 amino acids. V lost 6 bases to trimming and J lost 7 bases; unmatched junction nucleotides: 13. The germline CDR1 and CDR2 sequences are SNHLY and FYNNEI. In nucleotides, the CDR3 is TGTGCCAGCAGGGTTCCTAGCGGGAATGGTGGGGAGCAGTACTTC. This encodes CASRVPSGNGGEQYF.

In DNA, the CDR3 is TGTGCCAGCAGCTTGGCGGGAGGGGTAGATACGCAGTATTTT. Amino acids: CASSLAGGVDTQYF. V and J are TRBV7-2 and TRBJ2-3, with 9 positions matching TRBD2. Trimming removed 3 bases from V and 5 bases from J; junction bases left unmatched: 3. Germline-derived CDR1 and CDR2 are SGHTA and FQGNSA. The CDR3 covers 14 residues.

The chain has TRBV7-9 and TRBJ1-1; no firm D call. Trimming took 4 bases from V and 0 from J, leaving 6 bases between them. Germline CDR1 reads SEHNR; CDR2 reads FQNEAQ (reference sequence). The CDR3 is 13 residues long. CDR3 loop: CASSSTLNTEAFF. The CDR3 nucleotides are TGTGCCAGCAGCTCAACACTGAACACTGAAGCTTTCTTT.

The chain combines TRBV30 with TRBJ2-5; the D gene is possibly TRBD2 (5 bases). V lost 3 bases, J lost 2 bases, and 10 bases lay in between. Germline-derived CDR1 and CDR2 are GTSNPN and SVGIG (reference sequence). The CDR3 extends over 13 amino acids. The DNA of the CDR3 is TGTGCCTGGAGCGGACTGGGACAAGAGACCCAGTACTTC. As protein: CAWSGLGQETQYF. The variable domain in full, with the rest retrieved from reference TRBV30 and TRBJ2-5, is SQTIHQWPATLVQPVGSPLSLECTVEGTSNPNLYWYRQAAGRGLQLLFYSVGIGQISSEVPQNLSASRPQDRQFILSSKKLLLSDSGFYLCAWSGLGQETQYFGPGTRLLVL.

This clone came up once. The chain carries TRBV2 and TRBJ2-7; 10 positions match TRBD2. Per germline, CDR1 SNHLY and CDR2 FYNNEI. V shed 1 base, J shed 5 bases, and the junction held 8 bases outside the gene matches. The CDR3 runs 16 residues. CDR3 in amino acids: CASSEEASGGAHEQYF. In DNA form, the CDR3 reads TGTGCCAGCAGTGAAGAGGCCAGCGGGGGGGCCCACGAGCAGTACTTC.

The DNA of the CDR3 is TGTGCCAGCAGTCCCTCAGGTACAGATACGCAGTATTTT. It specifies CASSPSGTDTQYF. The chain carries TRBV27 and TRBJ2-3; D call uncertain. Germline V gene data show CDR1 as MNHEY and CDR2 as SMNVEV (reference sequence). V was shortened by 5 bases and J by 3 bases, with 9 bases between the two germline ends. The CDR3 is made up of 13 amino acids.